Below are 19 T cell receptor beta chains sequenced from a single sample in a study of blood T cell repertoires in COVID-19 (dated by TCRdb to the early 2020s). Library method: the immunoSEQ multiplex PCR assay. The clones in this table, taken by TCRdb from immuneACCESS, are in-frame only. Not every clone is retained; where verified, under half of the shortfall comes from an unresolved V gene, and the cause of the rest is unknown. This sample has 150,000 to 200,000 clones in its table, and approximately 92% of those were observed once. The ten most abundant clones make up roughly 5% of the sample. The sequenced sample was peripheral blood. These receptors all come from a man aged 25-40 years with COVID-19, enrolled during active disease.

The rearrangement uses TRBV28 and TRBJ2-7, with D tentatively TRBD1 (5 bases). The V and J ends lost 6 bases and 3 bases respectively, with 30 bases between them. Germline V gene sequence: CDR1 MDHEN, CDR2 SYDVKM. The CDR3 is 19 amino acids. CDR3 in DNA: TGTGCCAGCAGCCTCATCGGTATGGGGCAGACTGGCATTCTCTACGAGCAGTACTTC. Translation: CASSLIGMGQTGILYEQYF.

On this clone: The sample has other DNA sequences that encode this CDR3 too. The chain joins TRBV19 to TRBJ2-1; possibly TRBD1 for D (5 bases). V was pared by 3 bases and J by 4 bases, with 7 bases between. The CDR3 spans 13 residues. Germline CDR1 reads LNHDA; CDR2 reads SQIVND (reference sequence). This chain's CDR3 is CASSIDSYNEQFF. The CDR3 DNA follows: TGTGCCAGTAGTATTGACAGTTACAATGAGCAGTTCTTC.

CDR3 residues: CASSQAGVSTGELFF. CDR3 nucleotides: TGCGCCAGCAGCCAAGCAGGGGTGAGCACCGGGGAGCTGTTTTTT. The gene calls are TRBV4-3 and TRBJ2-2, with D possibly matching TRBD1 (6 bases). The CDR3 has 15 amino acids. V lost 1 base to trimming and J lost 4 bases, with 10 bases between them. From germline, CDR1 is LGHNA and CDR2 YSLEER.

This chain connects TRBV7-9 to TRBJ1-1, with 10 bases that match TRBD1. CDR1 and CDR2 (germline): SEHNR, FQNEAQ (reference sequence). This CDR3 is 18 amino acids long. The ends lost 1 base at V and 1 base at J; junction bases unmatched: 9. The CDR3 coding sequence is TGTGCCAGCAGCTTAGGACAGGGGGCCTTGGGACGGAACACTGAAGCTTTCTTT. This sequence encodes CASSLGQGALGRNTEAFF.

This clone was counted between two and nine times. This CDR3 is CASNFQGGTEAFF. The CDR3 bases are TGTGCCAGTAATTTTCAGGGGGGCACTGAAGCTTTCTTT. The chain joins TRBV19 to TRBJ1-1; 7 nucleotides match TRBD1. The CDR3 contains 13 residues. The germline CDR1 and CDR2 sequences are LNHDA and SQIVND (reference sequence). V lost 7 bases and J lost 4; bases outside the gene matches: 6.

This chain joins TRBV9 and TRBJ2-3; weak D call: TRBD1 (6 bases). Germline CDR1 SGDLS, CDR2 YYNGEE. Trimming removed 0 bases at V and 1 base at J, with 9 bases between. This CDR3 spans 15 amino acids. CDR3 protein: CASSVVEGGTDTQYF. DNA of the CDR3: TGTGCCAGCAGCGTAGTTGAGGGGGGCACAGATACGCAGTATTTT.

The table lists this clone with a count of one. The chain joins TRBV6-5 to TRBJ1-1; a weak D match, TRBD1 (5 bases). The germline V gene has CDR1 MNHEY and CDR2 SVGAGI. Trimming cost V 0 bases and J 3 bases, with 11 bases left between them. This CDR3 has 15 residues. CDR3 nucleotide sequence: TGTGCCAGCAGTTACTCTACGCGGGGCGACACTGAAGCTTTCTTT. This translates into CASSYSTRGDTEAFF.

This rearrangement joins TRBV6-5 to TRBJ1-5; D may be TRBD1 (6 bases). The germline V gene encodes CDR1 MNHEY and CDR2 SVGAGI. CDR3 length equals 13 residues. Trimming left V 5 bases short and J 5 bases short, with 10 bases between. This chain's CDR3 is CASSLQGDQPQHF. The CDR3 DNA sequence: TGTGCCAGCAGTCTACAGGGAGATCAGCCCCAGCATTTT.

The chain has TRBV6-2 or TRBV6-3 and TRBJ1-1; the D is unclear. The CDR3 totals 14 residues. V dropped 4 bases and J dropped 5 bases, with 14 bases sitting between them. Germline values: CDR1 MNHEY, CDR2 SVGEGT. The CDR3 coding sequence is TGTGCCAGCAGTTTACTCGAGGGAGCAACTGAAGCTTTCTTT. It specifies CASSLLEGATEAFF.

The chain recombines TRBV10-3 with TRBJ1-3; a possible D gene is TRBD1 (5 bases). Trimming cost V 7 bases and J 8 bases, with 15 bases left between them. Per germline, CDR1 ENHRY and CDR2 SYGVKD. This CDR3 comprises 13 residues. The CDR3 spells CAITGREGDTIYF. CDR3 DNA: TGTGCCATCACGGGCAGGGAAGGAGACACCATATATTTT.

This chain connects TRBV7-2 to TRBJ2-3; the D gene is possibly TRBD1 (6 bases). Germline values: CDR1 SGHTA, CDR2 FQGNSA. The CDR3 consists of 15 residues. V gave up 1 base and J gave up 3 bases, with 11 bases separating them. The CDR3 DNA is TGTGCCAGCAGCTTAGAGGGGGTGGGTACAGATACGCAGTATTTT. Protein: CASSLEGVGTDTQYF.

V gene TRBV6-2 or TRBV6-3 combines with J gene TRBJ2-5, with TRBD2 matching 8 bases. Losses at the gene ends were 2 bases for V and 6 bases for J; bases not matched to a gene: 8. This CDR3 spans 15 amino acids. Looked up from germline, CDR1 is MNHEY and CDR2 is SVGEGT. As DNA, the CDR3 is TGTGCCAGCAGTTACATGCGGGGGGAACAGAAGACCCAGTACTTC. This gives the protein CASSYMRGEQKTQYF.

This clone was recorded once. Here the CDR3 reads CASSPWTGGDGEKLFF. In DNA form, the CDR3 reads TGCGCCAGCAGCCCCTGGACAGGGGGCGATGGTGAAAAACTGTTTTTT. The rearrangement links TRBV5-1 to TRBJ1-4, with 11 bases aligning to TRBD1. Germline CDR1 is SGHRS and CDR2 is YFSETQ. CDR3 length: 16 amino acids. The V segment lost 4 bases and the J segment 7 bases; nucleotides outside the gene matches: 9.

CDR3 nucleotide sequence: TGTGCCAGCAGTTTCCGCCTGGGACTAGCGGGGGGGATGAGCTCCTACGAGCAGTACTTC. It is translated as CASSFRLGLAGGMSSYEQYF. V and J are TRBV6-2 or TRBV6-3 and TRBJ2-7, with TRBD2 matching 16 bases. CDR1 is MNHEY and CDR2 is SVGEGT in the germline V gene. V dropped 4 bases and J dropped 0; count of bases not matched to a gene: 12. The CDR3 is 20 amino acids.

The V gene is TRBV6-2 or TRBV6-3, the J gene TRBJ2-3; TRBD2 matches at 10 bases. V lost 4 bases, J lost 1 base, and 11 bases stayed unmatched. Germline V gene sequence: CDR1 MNHEY, CDR2 SVGEGT. This CDR3 has 18 amino acids. The CDR3 sequence: CASSSRRSGRARTDTQYF. The CDR3 DNA reads TGTGCCAGCAGTTCCCGACGAAGCGGGAGGGCCCGCACAGATACGCAGTATTTT.

The CDR3 reads CASKRSSYNSPLHF. In DNA form, the CDR3 reads TGTGCCAGTAAAAGGAGCTCCTATAATTCACCCCTCCACTTT. The chain combines TRBV19 with TRBJ1-6; D not resolved. Trimming stripped 7 bases from V and 0 bases from J, with 7 bases between. The CDR3 length is 14 residues. Germline V CDR1 and CDR2: LNHDA, SQIVND (reference sequence). Supplemented by reference TRBV19 and TRBJ1-6, the full variable domain reads DGGITQSPKYLFRKEGQNVTLSCEQNLNHDAMYWYRQDPGQGLRLIYYSQIVNDFQKGDIAEGYSVSREKKESFPLTVTSAQKNPTAFYLCASKRSSYNSPLHFGNGTRLTVT.

The chain combines TRBV6-5 with TRBJ1-6, with 7 bases aligning to TRBD1. The CDR3 spans 15 residues. Germline-derived CDR1 and CDR2 are MNHEY and SVGAGI. The junction had 6 bases not matched to a gene; V was cut back by 0 bases and J by 10 bases. CDR3 loop: CASSYSTGFGSPLHF. The CDR3 DNA follows: TGTGCCAGCAGTTACTCGACAGGGTTCGGGTCACCCCTCCACTTT.

The chain combines TRBV28 with TRBJ1-6; D is ambiguous. The CDR3 consists of 15 residues. V lost 6 bases to trimming and J lost 7 bases, with 16 bases between them. The germline V gene encodes CDR1 MDHEN and CDR2 SYDVKM. CDR3 sequence: CASSPFTYSNSPLHF. The CDR3 DNA is TGTGCCAGCAGCCCCTTCACCTACAGCAATTCACCCCTCCACTTT. Based on the CDR3 plus reference TRBV28 and TRBJ1-6, the full variable domain is DVKVTQSSRYLVKRTGEKVFLECVQDMDHENMFWYRQDPGLGLRLIYFSYDVKMKEKGDIPEGYSVSREKKERFSLILESASTNQTSMYLCASSPFTYSNSPLHFGNGTRLTVT.

This clone showed up just once. The chain is built from TRBV4-3 and TRBJ1-2; no definite D call. CDR1 and CDR2 (germline): LGHNA, YSLEER. The CDR3 length is 16 residues. V was trimmed by 4 bases and J by 0 bases, leaving 15 bases between them. The CDR3 bases are TGCGCCAGCAGCCGGGGAGACGGCCATTCTAACTATGGCTACACCTTC. Protein: CASSRGDGHSNYGYTF.